This T cell receptor beta chain was sequenced for a study of shared clonotypes between healthy human individuals. Study-wide points: Naive subsets generally had larger estimated richness than memory subsets. A reduction in generation probabilities was seen for non-shared clonotypes relative to those shared by all four donors.

It was CD45RO-negative cells, positively selected for CCR7, that made up naive CD8 cells, with terminally differentiated effector memory CD45RA+ cells excluded. Each sample came from a Caucasian adult donor living in Nashville, Tennessee. In its sample, this clone was seen a few times. Antigen: not known. Germline values: CDR1 SGHRS, CDR2 YFSETQ. This CDR3 is built from 16 residues. V was trimmed by 0 bases and J by 4 bases, leaving 13 bases between them. Deep was the level used in running the assay. Libraries were prepared by immunoSEQ multiplex PCR; TCRdb keeps only in-frame clonotypes and omits some of them. The table has under 850,000 clones, roughly 92% seen once.

The chain has TRBV5-1 and TRBJ2-2; D is ambiguous. This clonotype was sampled from a man between 25 and 39 years old in good health. The sequencing input was naive CD8+ T cells sorted from blood. CDR3 loop: CASSLEAEKLTGELFF. The CDR3, as DNA: TGCGCCAGCAGCTTGGAGGCGGAGAAACTCACCGGGGAGCTGTTTTTT.